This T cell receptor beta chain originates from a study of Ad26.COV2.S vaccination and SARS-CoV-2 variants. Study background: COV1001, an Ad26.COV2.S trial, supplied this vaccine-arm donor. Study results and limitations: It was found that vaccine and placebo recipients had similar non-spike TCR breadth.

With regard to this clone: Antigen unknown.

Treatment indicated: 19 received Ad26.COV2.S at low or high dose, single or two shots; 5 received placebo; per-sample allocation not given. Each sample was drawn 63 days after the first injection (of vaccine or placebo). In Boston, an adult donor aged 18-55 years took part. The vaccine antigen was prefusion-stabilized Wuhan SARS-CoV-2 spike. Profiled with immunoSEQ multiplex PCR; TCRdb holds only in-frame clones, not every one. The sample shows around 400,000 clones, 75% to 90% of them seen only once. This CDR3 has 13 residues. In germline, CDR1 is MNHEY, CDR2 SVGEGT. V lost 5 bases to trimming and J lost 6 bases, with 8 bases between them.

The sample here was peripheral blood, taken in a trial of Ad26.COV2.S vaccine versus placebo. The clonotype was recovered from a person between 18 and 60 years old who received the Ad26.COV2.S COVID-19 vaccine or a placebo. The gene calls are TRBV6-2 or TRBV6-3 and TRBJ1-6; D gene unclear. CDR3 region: CASSDQFNSPLHF. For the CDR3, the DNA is TGTGCCAGCAGTGACCAGTTTAATTCACCCCTCCACTTT.